This T cell receptor beta chain emerged from a study of blood T cell repertoires in COVID-19. Whole-study context: Both acute and convalescent COVID-19 samples were obtained from the United States, Italy and Spain. T cells, B-cell-depleted T cells, or PBMCs supplied cDNA or gDNA.

As originally analysed: Reference gene primer amplification gave nucleated cell count estimates. Here immunoSEQ multiplex PCR was the method, and the copy in TCRdb shows in-frame clones only, minus some. Clone size and the V and J calls come from that table; the DNA yielded D and trimming. The table includes around 500,000 clones, approximately 83% detected once. The CDR3 consists of 14 residues. Germline-derived CDR1 and CDR2 are MNHEY and SVGEGT. Trimming took 7 bases from V and 3 from J, leaving 13 bases between them. V gene TRBV6-2 or TRBV6-3 combines with J gene TRBJ1-5; D gene ambiguous. The sequenced sample consisted of peripheral blood. The origin of this receptor is a human donor in a cohort sampled during active COVID-19. The CDR3: CASTPAASNQPQHF. Written as DNA, the CDR3 is TGTGCCAGCACCCCAGCCGCTTCCAATCAGCCCCAGCATTTT.